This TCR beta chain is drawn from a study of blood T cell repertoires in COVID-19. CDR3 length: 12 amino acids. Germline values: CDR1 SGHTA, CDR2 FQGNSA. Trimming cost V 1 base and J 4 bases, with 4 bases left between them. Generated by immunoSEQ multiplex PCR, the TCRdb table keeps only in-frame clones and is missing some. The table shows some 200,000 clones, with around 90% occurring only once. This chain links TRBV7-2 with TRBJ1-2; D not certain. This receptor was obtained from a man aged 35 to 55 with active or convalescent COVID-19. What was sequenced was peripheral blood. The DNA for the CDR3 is TGTGCCAGCAGCTTAGTCAGCTATGGCTACACCTTC. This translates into CASSLVSYGYTF.